This T cell receptor (beta chain) appears in the sequencing data of a study of blood T cell repertoires in COVID-19. About the study: The samples span acute and convalescent COVID-19 from the United States, Italy and Spain. In each case, the material was cDNA or gDNA derived from T cells, B-cell-depleted T cells, or PBMCs.

In the original processing: Quantification of nucleated cells was approximated via reference gene primer amplification. The assay was immunoSEQ multiplex PCR, and TCRdb's table has in-frame clones only and misses some. The DNA gave D and trimming, while V, J and clone size come from that table. The sample consists of 250,000 to 350,000 clones, roughly 87% of them appearing once. Trimming took 5 bases from V and 4 from J; bases not matched to a gene: 13. CDR1 and CDR2 from the germline V gene are SEHNR and FQNEAQ (reference sequence). This CDR3 region has 17 residues. The sequenced sample was peripheral blood. The chain employs TRBV7-9 and TRBJ2-7; 11 bases are a match to TRBD2. The source is a man aged 18 to 29 with active or convalescent COVID-19. The CDR3 loop reads CASSLNRKTSGKYEQYF. In DNA form, the CDR3 reads TGTGCCAGCAGCCTAAACCGTAAGACTAGCGGGAAATACGAGCAGTACTTC.